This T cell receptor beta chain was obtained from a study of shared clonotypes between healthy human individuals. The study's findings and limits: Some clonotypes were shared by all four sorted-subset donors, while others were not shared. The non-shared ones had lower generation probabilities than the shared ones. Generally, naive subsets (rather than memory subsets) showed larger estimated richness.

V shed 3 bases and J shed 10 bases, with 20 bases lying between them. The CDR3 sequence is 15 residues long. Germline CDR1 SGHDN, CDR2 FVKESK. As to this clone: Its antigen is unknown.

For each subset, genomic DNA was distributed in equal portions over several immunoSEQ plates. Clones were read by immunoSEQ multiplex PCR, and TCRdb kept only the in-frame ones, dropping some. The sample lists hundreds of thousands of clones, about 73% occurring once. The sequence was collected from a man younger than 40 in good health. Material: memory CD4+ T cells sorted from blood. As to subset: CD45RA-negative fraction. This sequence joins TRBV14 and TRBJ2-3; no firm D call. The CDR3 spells CASSHSRDGSVPQYF. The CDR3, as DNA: TGTGCCAGCAGCCACAGTCGAGATGGGTCGGTTCCGCAGTATTTT.